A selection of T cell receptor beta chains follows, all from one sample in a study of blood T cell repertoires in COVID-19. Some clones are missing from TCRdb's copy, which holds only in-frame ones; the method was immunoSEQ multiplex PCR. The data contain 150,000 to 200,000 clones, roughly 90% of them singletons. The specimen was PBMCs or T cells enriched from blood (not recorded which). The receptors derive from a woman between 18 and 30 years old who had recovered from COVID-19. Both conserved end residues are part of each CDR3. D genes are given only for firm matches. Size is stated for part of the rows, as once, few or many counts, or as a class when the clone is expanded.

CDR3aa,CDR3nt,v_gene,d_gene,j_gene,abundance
CASRTGGSGTGYGYTF,TGTGCCAGTAGAACCGGGGGTTCCGGGACAGGGTATGGCTACACCTTC,TRBV19,TRBD1,TRBJ1-2,.
CASSSPSRGAGDYEQYF,TGTGCCAGCAGTTCCCCCTCCCGGGGTGCGGGAGACTACGAGCAGTACTTC,TRBV28,TRBD2,TRBJ2-7,.
CSVRTSGNYEQFF,TGCAGCGTTCGGACTAGCGGGAATTATGAGCAGTTCTTC,TRBV29-1,TRBD2,TRBJ2-1,.
CASSLGQGSGNTIYF,TGTGCCAGCAGTTTGGGACAGGGCTCTGGAAACACCATATATTTT,TRBV27,TRBD1,TRBJ1-3,.
CASSFLADGYNEQFF,TGTGCCAGCAGCTTTCTAGCGGACGGATACAATGAGCAGTTCTTC,TRBV7-2,TRBD2,TRBJ2-1,.
CATSRRDKQETQYF,TGTGCCACCAGCAGGAGGGACAAGCAAGAGACCCAGTACTTC,TRBV15,.,TRBJ2-5,.
CASSGQGLTGNTIYF,TGTGCCAGCAGTGGACAGGGGCTGACTGGAAACACCATATATTTT,TRBV28,TRBD1,TRBJ1-3,.
CASSPKAGVSEQYF,TGTGCCAGCAGCCCCAAAGCGGGAGTTAGCGAGCAGTACTTC,TRBV3-1/TRBV3-2,TRBD2,TRBJ2-7,.
CASSQVGQGLRLVTDTQYF,TGTGCCAGCAGCCAAGTTGGACAGGGTCTAAGGTTGGTCACAGATACGCAGTATTTT,TRBV3-1/TRBV3-2,TRBD1,TRBJ2-3,.
CASSLLQAQNIQYF,TGTGCCAGCAGTTTATTACAGGCGCAAAACATTCAGTACTTC,TRBV27,.,TRBJ2-4,.
CASSSNNSPLHF,TGTGCCAGCAGCTCCAATAATTCACCCCTCCACTTT,TRBV9,.,TRBJ1-6,.
CASRVTGGDQPQHF,TGTGCCAGCAGGGTCACGGGGGGCGATCAGCCCCAGCATTTT,TRBV28,.,TRBJ1-5,.
CASSPRDRGSYNSPLHF,TGCGCCAGCAGCCCTCGGGACAGGGGATCCTATAATTCACCCCTCCACTTT,TRBV4-1,TRBD1,TRBJ1-6,.
CASKDSSYEQYF,TGTGCCAGCAAGGACAGTTCCTACGAGCAGTACTTC,TRBV6-5,.,TRBJ2-7,.
CATSDSNLDEQFF,TGTGCCACCAGTGATTCTAATTTAGATGAGCAGTTCTTC,TRBV24-1,.,TRBJ2-1,.
CASSQAYRVATNEKLFF,TGCGCCAGCAGCCAAGCATACAGGGTTGCAACTAATGAAAAACTGTTTTTT,TRBV4-3,.,TRBJ1-4,.
CASSQSAGRGGYTF,TGTGCCAGCAGCCAATCGGCAGGGCGGGGAGGCTACACCTTC,TRBV3-1/TRBV3-2,.,TRBJ1-2,.
CASSPKSPGQGFFTEAFF,TGTGCCAGCTCACCAAAGTCCCCGGGCCAGGGATTTTTTACTGAAGCTTTCTTT,TRBV18,.,TRBJ1-1,.
CAWSVGVQGNTIYF,TGTGCCTGGAGTGTAGGGGTTCAGGGAAACACCATATATTTT,TRBV30,.,TRBJ1-3,.
CASNRPPLKRAERGEQYF,TGTGCCAGCAATCGACCCCCCCTAAAGCGGGCCGAACGTGGGGAGCAGTACTTC,TRBV6-6,.,TRBJ2-7,.
CASSFGQITEAFF,TGTGCCAGCAGCTTCGGACAGATCACTGAAGCTTTCTTT,TRBV7-8,.,TRBJ1-1,.
CAVWTGQNEKLFF,TGTGCCGTCTGGACAGGGCAAAATGAAAAACTGTTTTTT,TRBV30,TRBD1,TRBJ1-4,.
CASSYSITWRSNQPQHF,TGTGCCAGCAGTTACTCGATAACGTGGAGGAGCAATCAGCCCCAGCATTTT,TRBV6-2/TRBV6-3,.,TRBJ1-5,.
CASSPREGSGVANEQFF,TGTGCCAGCAGCCCGCGCGAGGGATCGGGAGTGGCTAATGAGCAGTTCTTC,TRBV4-2,.,TRBJ2-1,.
CAWSGGSSYEQYF,TGTGCCTGGAGCGGCGGGAGCTCCTACGAGCAGTACTTC,TRBV30,TRBD2,TRBJ2-7,.
CASSLGANVAGELFF,TGTGCCAGCAGCTTAGGGGCGAACGTTGCCGGGGAGCTGTTTTTT,TRBV11-3,.,TRBJ2-2,.
CASSLDRGLDTIYF,TGTGCCAGCAGTTTGGACAGGGGGTTAGACACCATATATTTT,TRBV6-5,TRBD1,TRBJ1-3,once
CAISGGGSGRRTSSTDTQYF,TGTGCCATCAGTGGGGGGGGTAGCGGGAGGCGAACTTCTAGCACAGATACGCAGTATTTT,TRBV10-3,TRBD2,TRBJ2-3,.
CASSPRTLAGSPNF,TGTGCCAGCAGCCCGCGGACCCTAGCGGGGTCCCCAAATTTT,TRBV7-2,TRBD2,TRBJ2-3,.
CASGYPRSTLSGNTIYF,TGTGCTAGTGGCTACCCCCGATCTACTCTCTCTGGAAACACCATATATTTT,TRBV12-5,.,TRBJ1-3,.
CASSVDGTSSYEQYF,TGTGCCAGCAGCGTCGACGGGACTAGCTCCTACGAGCAGTACTTC,TRBV7-2,TRBD2,TRBJ2-7,.
CASSQRGSGYGYTF,TGTGCCAGCAGCCAACGGGGGTCAGGCTATGGCTACACCTTC,TRBV3-1/TRBV3-2,.,TRBJ1-2,.
CPKTSSRYEQYF,TGCCCGAAGACTAGCTCAAGGTACGAGCAGTACTTC,TRBV23-1,TRBD2,TRBJ2-7,.
CASSYPYGSGGGKTEAFF,TGTGCCAGCAGTTACCCCTACGGATCGGGGGGAGGAAAAACTGAAGCTTTCTTT,TRBV6-2/TRBV6-3,.,TRBJ1-1,.
CASSQSGLGQGSYEQYF,TGTGCCAGCAGCCAATCGGGGTTGGGACAGGGCTCCTACGAGCAGTACTTC,TRBV16,TRBD1,TRBJ2-7,.
CASSITGENEQFF,TGTGCCAGCAGCATTACAGGGGAAAATGAGCAGTTCTTC,TRBV7-9,TRBD1,TRBJ2-1,.
CASSLGAGGSIYGYTF,TGTGCCAGCAGTTTGGGGGCAGGGGGATCTATTTATGGCTACACCTTC,TRBV6-5,TRBD1,TRBJ1-2,.
CASSLALETSGRVGTQYF,TGTGCCAGCAGCTTAGCTCTCGAGACTAGCGGGAGGGTAGGGACCCAGTACTTC,TRBV7-2,TRBD2,TRBJ2-5,.
CASSQGYGVEQYF,TGCGCCAGCAGCCAAGGGTACGGGGTGGAGCAGTACTTC,TRBV4-3,.,TRBJ2-7,.
CASSSGTHYGYTF,TGTGCCAGCAGCTCCGGGACACACTATGGCTACACCTTC,TRBV12-3/TRBV12-4,.,TRBJ1-2,.
CASSQKGLHGYTF,TGTGCCAGCAGCCAAAAGGGGCTGCATGGCTACACCTTC,TRBV3-1/TRBV3-2,.,TRBJ1-2,.
CASKRAPMFQETQYF,TGTGCCAGCAAGCGGGCTCCGATGTTCCAAGAGACCCAGTACTTC,TRBV25-1,.,TRBJ2-5,.
CASSLPSGAGAEQFF,TGTGCCAGCAGTTTACCCTCTGGGGCGGGGGCTGAGCAGTTCTTC,TRBV28,.,TRBJ2-1,.
CASSLGEVHTEAFF,TGTGCCAGCAGCTTGGGGGAGGTCCACACTGAAGCTTTCTTT,TRBV5-4,.,TRBJ1-1,.
CASSQVREDEQFF,TGCGCCAGCAGCCAAGTTCGGGAGGATGAGCAGTTCTTC,TRBV4-3,TRBD2,TRBJ2-1,.
CASSLTGLVGEQYF,TGTGCCAGCAGTTTAACAGGGTTGGTTGGCGAGCAGTACTTC,TRBV28,.,TRBJ2-7,.
CASSLSTRNYEQYF,TGTGCCAGCAGCTTATCGACTAGAAACTACGAGCAGTACTTC,TRBV7-8,.,TRBJ2-7,.